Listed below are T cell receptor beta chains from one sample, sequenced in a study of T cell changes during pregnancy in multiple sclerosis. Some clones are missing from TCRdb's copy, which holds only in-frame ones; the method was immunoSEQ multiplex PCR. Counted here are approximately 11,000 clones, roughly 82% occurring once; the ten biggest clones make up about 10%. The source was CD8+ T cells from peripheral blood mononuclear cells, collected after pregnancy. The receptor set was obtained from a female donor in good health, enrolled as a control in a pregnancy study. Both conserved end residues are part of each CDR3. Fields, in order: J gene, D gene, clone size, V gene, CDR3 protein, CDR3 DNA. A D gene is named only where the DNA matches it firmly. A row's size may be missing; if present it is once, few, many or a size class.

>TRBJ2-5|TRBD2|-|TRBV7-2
CASSVRGLAVETQYF
TGTGCCAGCAGCGTAAGGGGACTAGCGGTCGAGACCCAGTACTTC
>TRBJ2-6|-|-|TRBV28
CASSEGGGHSGLSGANVLTF
TGTGCCAGCAGTGAGGGGGGGGGACACTCAGGACTTTCCGGGGCCAACGTCCTGACTTTC
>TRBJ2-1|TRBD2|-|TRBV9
CASSAGWTSGRVRNEQFF
TGTGCCAGCAGCGCTGGTTGGACTAGCGGGAGAGTGCGAAATGAGCAGTTCTTC
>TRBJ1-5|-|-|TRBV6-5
CASARGTSQPQHF
TGTGCCAGTGCCCGGGGGACTTCTCAGCCCCAGCATTTT
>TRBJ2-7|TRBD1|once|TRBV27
CASSFSGTAYEQYF
TGTGCCAGCAGTTTCTCCGGGACAGCATACGAGCAGTACTTC
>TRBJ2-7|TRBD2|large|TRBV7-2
CASSLTSGVGYEQYF
TGTGCCAGCAGCTTGACTAGCGGGGTAGGGTACGAGCAGTACTTC
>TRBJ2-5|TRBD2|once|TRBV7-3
CASSPGTSGAETQYF
TGTGCCAGCAGCCCCGGGACTAGCGGGGCTGAGACCCAGTACTTC
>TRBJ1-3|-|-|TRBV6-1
CASSEMAGGSGNTIYF
TGTGCCAGCAGTGAAATGGCGGGGGGCTCTGGAAACACCATATATTTT
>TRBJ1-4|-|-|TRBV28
CASSQGLSTEKLFF
TGTGCCAGCAGTCAGGGGCTATCGACTGAAAAACTGTTTTTT
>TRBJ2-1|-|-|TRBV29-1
CSVVGGTYNEQFF
TGCAGCGTTGTTGGAGGAACCTACAATGAGCAGTTCTTC
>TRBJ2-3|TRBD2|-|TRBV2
CASTWELAGAGTDTQYF
TGTGCCTCAACCTGGGAATTAGCGGGAGCGGGGACAGATACGCAGTATTTT
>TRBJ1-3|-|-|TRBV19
CASSENSGNTIYF
TGTGCCAGTAGTGAGAACTCTGGAAACACCATATATTTT
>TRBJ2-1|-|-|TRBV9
CASSTQTGVGPYNEQFF
TGTGCCAGCAGCACCCAGACAGGCGTCGGCCCCTACAATGAGCAGTTCTTC
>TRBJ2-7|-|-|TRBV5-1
CASSLRQNLEQYF
TGCGCCAGCAGCTTACGACAGAATCTCGAGCAGTACTTC
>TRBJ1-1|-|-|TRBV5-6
CASSFGGGNTEAFF
TGTGCCAGCAGCTTTGGGGGGGGGAACACTGAAGCTTTCTTT
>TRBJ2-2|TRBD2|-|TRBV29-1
CSVAGPSSGNTGELFF
TGCAGCGTCGCAGGGCCTTCTAGCGGGAACACCGGGGAGCTGTTTTTT
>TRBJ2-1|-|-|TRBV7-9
CASSTGRGSYNEQFF
TGTGCCAGCAGCACCGGCAGGGGCTCCTACAATGAGCAGTTCTTC